This T cell receptor beta chain was obtained from a study of T cells after yellow fever vaccination. Study results and limitations: Weaker overall, the secondary response nonetheless peaked faster (day 5 versus 15). A small share of clonotypes appeared in both CD4 and CD8 compartments.

Comment on this clonotype: The antigen is undetermined.

TCRdb passed the 5' RACE reads through MiXCR, listing each CDR3 protein once. The top ten hold 15% of the sample, which has about 630,000 distinct CDR3 sequences, 9% to 15% seen once. The V and J ends lost 3 bases and 4 bases, in that order; junction bases with no gene match: 4. Germline CDR1 reads DFQATT; CDR2 reads SNEGSKA (reference sequence). The CDR3 spans 15 residues. This TCR was recovered from a man aged 25 to 40 who received the YFV17D yellow fever vaccine. The sample was PBMCs, taken on the day of the yellow fever booster vaccination. The chain joins TRBV20-1 to TRBJ2-1; 12 nucleotides line up with TRBD2. CDR3 amino acids: CSASLAGGFYNEQFF. The CDR3 DNA follows: TGCAGTGCTAGTCTAGCGGGAGGGTTTTACAATGAGCAGTTCTTC.